The clone carrying this T cell receptor beta chain has more than one count but fewer than ten. The antigen is not known. The CDR3 is 14 residues long. V lost 5 bases to trimming and J lost 3 bases; unmatched junction nucleotides: 4. The sample originates from a study of T-cell memory formation after mild COVID-19. Whole-study results and caveats: SARS-CoV-2 specificity of second-wave clones peaking day 37 was unconfirmed. CD4+ bias marked clones expanding day 15 to 37, unlike balanced contracting clones.

In TCRdb, the 5' RACE reads were re-called with MiXCR into one record per CDR3 protein. The table lists 400,000 to 500,000 distinct CDR3 sequences, 15% to 20% of them singletons. The source is a man aged 18 to 29 who had mild COVID-19 (a few samples of this study predate the infection). Cell type and time point are not known. This chain joins TRBV12-3 or TRBV12-4 and TRBJ1-3; 7 bases map to TRBD1. Sequences were obtained from PBMCs or a T cell subset sorted from them (not recorded which). In nucleotides, the CDR3 is TGTGCCAGCAGTCCGGGACAGCGTGGAAACACCATATATTTT. It yields the protein CASSPGQRGNTIYF.